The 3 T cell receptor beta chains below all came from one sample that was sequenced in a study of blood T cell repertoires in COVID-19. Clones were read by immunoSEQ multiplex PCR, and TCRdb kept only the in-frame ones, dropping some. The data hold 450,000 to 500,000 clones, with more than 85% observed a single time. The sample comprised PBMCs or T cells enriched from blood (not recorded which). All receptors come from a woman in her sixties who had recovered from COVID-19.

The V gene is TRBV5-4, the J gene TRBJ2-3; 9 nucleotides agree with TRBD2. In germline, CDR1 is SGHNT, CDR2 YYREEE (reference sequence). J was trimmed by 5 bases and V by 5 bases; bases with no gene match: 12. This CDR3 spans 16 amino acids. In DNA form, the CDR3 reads TGTGCCAGCAGGGGCGGGCTAGCGGGGCCTGGAGATACGCAGTATTTT. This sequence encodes CASRGGLAGPGDTQYF.

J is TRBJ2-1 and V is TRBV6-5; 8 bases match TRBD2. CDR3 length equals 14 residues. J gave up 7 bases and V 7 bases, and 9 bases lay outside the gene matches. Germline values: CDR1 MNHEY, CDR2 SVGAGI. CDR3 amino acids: CASTIAGNKNEQFF. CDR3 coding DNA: TGTGCCAGCACCATAGCGGGGAATAAAAATGAGCAGTTCTTC.

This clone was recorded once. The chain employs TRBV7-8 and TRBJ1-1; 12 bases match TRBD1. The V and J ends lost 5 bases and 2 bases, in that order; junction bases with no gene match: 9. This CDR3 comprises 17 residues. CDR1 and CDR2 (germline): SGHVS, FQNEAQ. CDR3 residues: CASSPKRDRGLNTEAFF. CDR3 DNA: TGTGCCAGCAGCCCGAAGAGGGACAGGGGGCTCAACACTGAAGCTTTCTTT.